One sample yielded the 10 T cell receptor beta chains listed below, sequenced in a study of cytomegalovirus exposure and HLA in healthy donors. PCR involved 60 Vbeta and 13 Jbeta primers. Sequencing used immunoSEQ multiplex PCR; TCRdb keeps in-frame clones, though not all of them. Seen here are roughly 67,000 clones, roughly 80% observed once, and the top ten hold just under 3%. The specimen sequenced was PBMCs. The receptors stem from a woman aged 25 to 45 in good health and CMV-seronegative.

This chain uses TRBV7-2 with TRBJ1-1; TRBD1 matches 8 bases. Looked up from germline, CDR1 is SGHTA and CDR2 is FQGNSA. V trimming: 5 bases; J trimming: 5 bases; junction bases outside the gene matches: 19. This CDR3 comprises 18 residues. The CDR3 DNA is TGTGCCAGCAGCCCAGCCGGTCGCCAGGGGGCTATAGTGACTGAAGCTTTCTTT. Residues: CASSPAGRQGAIVTEAFF.

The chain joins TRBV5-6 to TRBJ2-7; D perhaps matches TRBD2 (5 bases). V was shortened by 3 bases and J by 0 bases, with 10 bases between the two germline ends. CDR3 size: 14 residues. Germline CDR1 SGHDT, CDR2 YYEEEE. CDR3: CASSYLGSSYEQYF. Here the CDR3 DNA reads TGTGCCAGCAGCTACTTAGGGAGCTCCTACGAGCAGTACTTC.

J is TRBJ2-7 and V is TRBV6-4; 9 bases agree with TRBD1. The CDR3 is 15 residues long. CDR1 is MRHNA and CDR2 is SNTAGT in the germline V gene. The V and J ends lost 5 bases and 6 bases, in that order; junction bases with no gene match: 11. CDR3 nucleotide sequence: TGTGCCAGCAGTCAGGTAGGGACAGGGATCGGCGAGCAGTACTTC. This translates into CASSQVGTGIGEQYF.

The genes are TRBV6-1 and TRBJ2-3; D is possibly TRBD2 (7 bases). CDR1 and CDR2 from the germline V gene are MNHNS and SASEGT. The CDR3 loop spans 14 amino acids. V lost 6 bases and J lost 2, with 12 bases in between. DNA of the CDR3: TGTGCCAGCAGACGGGGGGCAGACACAGATACGCAGTATTTT. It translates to CASRRGADTDTQYF.

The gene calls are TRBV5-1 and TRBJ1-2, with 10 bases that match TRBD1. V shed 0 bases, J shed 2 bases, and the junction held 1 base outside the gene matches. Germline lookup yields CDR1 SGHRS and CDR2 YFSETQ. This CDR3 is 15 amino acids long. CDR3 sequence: CASSLGTGGNYGYTF. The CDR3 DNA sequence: TGCGCCAGCAGCTTGGGGACAGGGGGGAACTATGGCTACACCTTC.

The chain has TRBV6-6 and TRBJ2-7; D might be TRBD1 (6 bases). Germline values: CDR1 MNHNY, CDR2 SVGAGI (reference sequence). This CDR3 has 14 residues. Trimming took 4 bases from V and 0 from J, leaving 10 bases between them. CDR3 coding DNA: TGTGCCAGCAGTTCGACAGGAAACTCCTACGAGCAGTACTTC. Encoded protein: CASSSTGNSYEQYF.

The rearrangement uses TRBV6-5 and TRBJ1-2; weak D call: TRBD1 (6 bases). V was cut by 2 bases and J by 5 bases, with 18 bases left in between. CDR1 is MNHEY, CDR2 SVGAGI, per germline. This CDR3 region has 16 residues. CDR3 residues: CASSYQSGGGEYGYTF. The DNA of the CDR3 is TGTGCCAGCAGTTACCAGTCCGGAGGGGGGGAATATGGCTACACCTTC.

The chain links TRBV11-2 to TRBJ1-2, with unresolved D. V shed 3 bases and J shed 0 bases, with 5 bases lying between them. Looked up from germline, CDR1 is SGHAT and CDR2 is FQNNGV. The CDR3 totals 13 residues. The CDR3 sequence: CASSFGSNYGYTF. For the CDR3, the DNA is TGTGCCAGCAGCTTCGGGTCTAACTATGGCTACACCTTC.

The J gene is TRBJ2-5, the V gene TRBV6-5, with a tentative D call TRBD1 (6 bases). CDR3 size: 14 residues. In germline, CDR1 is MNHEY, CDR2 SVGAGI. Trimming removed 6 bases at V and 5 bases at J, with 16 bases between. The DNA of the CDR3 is TGTGCCAGCAGGGCGACAGGCAAATGGGAGACCCAGTACTTC. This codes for CASRATGKWETQYF.

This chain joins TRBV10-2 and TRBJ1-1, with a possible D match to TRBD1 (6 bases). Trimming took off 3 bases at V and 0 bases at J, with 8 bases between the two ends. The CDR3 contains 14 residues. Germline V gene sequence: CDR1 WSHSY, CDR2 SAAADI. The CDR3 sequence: CASSDRGLNTEAFF. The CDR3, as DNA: TGCGCCAGCAGTGACAGGGGTTTGAACACTGAAGCTTTCTTT.